This is a list of T cell receptor beta chains from one sample in a study of OX40 agonist ivuxolimab in advanced cancers. Using immunoSEQ multiplex PCR, the repertoire was profiled, and TCRdb retains in-frame clones only, with some absent. The profile shows some 59,000 clones, about nine tenths of them singletons. This material consisted of CD4+ or CD8+ T cells sorted from blood, taken in a trial of the OX40 agonist ivuxolimab. The source is an adult with an advanced solid tumor such as melanoma, head and neck, liver or kidney cancer. The CDR3 runs from the conserved cysteine through the conserved F or W. The D gene is left open where the match is weak. Where a row states a size, it is once, few, many or the class of an expanded clone; other rows omit it.

v_call	cdr3_length	clone_size	d_call	j_call	cdr3_aa	cdr3_nt
TRBV28	17	NA	NA	TRBJ1-4	CASSPPQDWVANEKLFF	TGTGCCAGCAGTCCCCCACAAGACTGGGTCGCTAATGAAAAACTGTTTTTT
TRBV7-9	13	NA	NA	TRBJ1-1	CASSLEVQGGAFF	TGTGCCAGCAGCTTAGAAGTGCAGGGTGGAGCTTTCTTT
TRBV5-6	15	NA	NA	TRBJ2-2	CASSPGAGYTGELFF	TGTGCCAGCAGCCCGGGGGCCGGATACACCGGGGAGCTGTTTTTT
TRBV11-3	15	NA	NA	TRBJ2-5	CASSSGTGKQETQYF	TGTGCCAGCAGCTCCGGGACGGGTAAACAAGAGACCCAGTACTTC
TRBV19	14	NA	TRBD1	TRBJ2-1	CASRPLTGTDEQFF	TGTGCCAGTCGCCCTCTCACAGGGACAGATGAGCAGTTCTTC
TRBV19	15	few	TRBD2	TRBJ2-5	CASSIMAGVAETQYF	TGTGCCAGTAGTATAATGGCGGGGGTGGCAGAGACCCAGTACTTC
TRBV11-2	16	NA	NA	TRBJ2-3	CASSRGGSGSTDTQYF	TGTGCCAGCAGCCGAGGGGGGAGCGGGAGCACAGATACGCAGTATTTT
TRBV7-6	14	NA	NA	TRBJ1-3	CASSQPGTGNTIYF	TGTGCCAGCAGTCAACCGGGGACTGGAAACACCATATATTTT
TRBV9	15	once	NA	TRBJ2-1	CASSVVGGGAHEQFF	TGTGCCAGCAGCGTAGTTGGTGGGGGGGCTCATGAGCAGTTCTTC
TRBV27	14	NA	NA	TRBJ2-7	CASSLAGAIYEQYF	TGTGCCAGCAGTTTAGCGGGGGCGATCTACGAGCAGTACTTC
TRBV28	14	NA	TRBD1	TRBJ1-2	CASSLGDRAYGYTF	TGTGCCAGCAGTCTGGGGGACAGGGCCTATGGCTACACCTTC
TRBV5-1	16	few	TRBD1	TRBJ1-4	CASSLGDRGANEKLFF	TGCGCCAGCAGCTTGGGAGACAGGGGAGCTAATGAAAAACTGTTTTTT
TRBV27	16	NA	NA	TRBJ2-1	CASSLFGSPSYNEQFF	TGTGCCAGCAGTTTATTTGGGTCCCCCTCCTACAATGAGCAGTTCTTC
TRBV11-2	13	NA	NA	TRBJ2-1	CASSLGDIGEQFF	TGTGCCAGCAGCTTGGGCGACATAGGGGAGCAGTTCTTC
TRBV19	15	few	NA	TRBJ2-1	CASSRAAGGYNEQFF	TGTGCCAGTAGTAGGGCCGCCGGAGGATACAATGAGCAGTTCTTC
TRBV19	15	NA	TRBD2	TRBJ2-1	CASRKVSGSLSAQFF	TGTGCCAGTAGGAAAGTTAGCGGGAGCCTATCGGCGCAGTTCTTC
TRBV10-3	13	NA	TRBD1	TRBJ2-5	CAITDRGQETQYF	TGTGCCATCACAGACAGGGGTCAAGAGACCCAGTACTTC
TRBV5-1	16	NA	TRBD2	TRBJ2-7	CASTPVLAGGPREQYF	TGCGCCAGCACCCCGGTACTAGCGGGAGGACCTCGCGAGCAGTACTTC
TRBV5-4	13	NA	NA	TRBJ1-4	CASSNAGDEKLFF	TGTGCCAGCAGTAACGCAGGGGACGAAAAACTGTTTTTT
TRBV7-9	11	NA	NA	TRBJ1-1	CASGLNTEAFF	TGTGCCAGCGGCCTGAACACTGAAGCTTTCTTT
TRBV5-1	11	NA	NA	TRBJ2-2	CGPVMTGELFF	TGTGGACCGGTGATGACCGGGGAGCTGTTTTTT
TRBV6-1	11	few	NA	TRBJ1-2	CAHGTPYGYTF	TGTGCCCACGGGACACCCTATGGCTACACCTTC
TRBV28	14	NA	NA	TRBJ1-2	CASSFGAGNYGYTF	TGTGCCAGCAGTTTCGGGGCGGGGAACTATGGCTACACCTTC
TRBV11-2	13	NA	NA	TRBJ1-3	CASSLGIPNTIYF	TGTGCCAGCAGCTTAGGGATTCCCAACACCATATATTTT
TRBV14	16	NA	TRBD1	TRBJ1-6	CASSHDGTANNSPLHF	TGTGCCAGCAGCCACGATGGGACAGCCAATAATTCACCCCTCCACTTT
TRBV2	16	NA	NA	TRBJ2-3	CASRGLSPRDTDTQYF	TGTGCCAGCAGGGGACTGTCGCCGAGGGACACAGATACGCAGTATTTT
TRBV29-1	14	NA	NA	TRBJ2-4	CSVEVWGSKNIQYF	TGCAGCGTTGAAGTTTGGGGCTCCAAAAACATTCAGTACTTC
TRBV2	21	NA	TRBD2	TRBJ2-1	CARIKPGTSGRSPSSYNEQFF	TGTGCCAGAATTAAGCCCGGGACTAGCGGGAGGTCCCCGAGCTCCTACAATGAGCAGTTCTTC
TRBV29-1	12	NA	NA	TRBJ1-1	CSSRTGHTEAFF	TGCAGCTCCCGGACGGGGCACACTGAAGCTTTCTTT
TRBV27	14	NA	TRBD1	TRBJ2-3	CASSSDRNTDTQYF	TGTGCCAGCAGTTCGGACAGGAACACAGATACGCAGTATTTT